The clone carrying this T cell receptor (beta chain) has just one count. Its antigen is unidentified. This sample is drawn from a study of post-analysis software for immune sequencing data. Study-level points and caveats: Multiple sclerosis patients had significantly lower normalized Chao1 diversity than controls. Compared with controls, patients had more of about five TRBV segments, including TRBV5-6, TRBV5-1 and TRBV20-1. The authors found that F measure strongly co-clustered same-batch samples.

The library was made from cDNA and included unique molecular identifiers. TCRdb processed the PCR reads anew with MiXCR; each CDR3 protein has one entry. The sample lists around 770,000 distinct CDR3 sequences, just over 45% seen once, with roughly 4.9% in the top ten. The CDR3 is made up of 14 amino acids. V lost 4 bases and J 3 bases, leaving 13 bases between the germline ends. Germline V CDR1 and CDR2: SGHKS, YYEKEE (reference sequence). Sequences were obtained from blood. The chain combines TRBV5-5 with TRBJ2-5, with D possibly TRBD2 on 6 matching bases. The TCR originated in a girl between 5 and 17 years old with multiple sclerosis. CDR3 sequence (DNA): TGTGCCAGCAGCCGCGCCCCGGGGGAAGAGACCCAGTACTTC. It encodes CASSRAPGEETQYF.